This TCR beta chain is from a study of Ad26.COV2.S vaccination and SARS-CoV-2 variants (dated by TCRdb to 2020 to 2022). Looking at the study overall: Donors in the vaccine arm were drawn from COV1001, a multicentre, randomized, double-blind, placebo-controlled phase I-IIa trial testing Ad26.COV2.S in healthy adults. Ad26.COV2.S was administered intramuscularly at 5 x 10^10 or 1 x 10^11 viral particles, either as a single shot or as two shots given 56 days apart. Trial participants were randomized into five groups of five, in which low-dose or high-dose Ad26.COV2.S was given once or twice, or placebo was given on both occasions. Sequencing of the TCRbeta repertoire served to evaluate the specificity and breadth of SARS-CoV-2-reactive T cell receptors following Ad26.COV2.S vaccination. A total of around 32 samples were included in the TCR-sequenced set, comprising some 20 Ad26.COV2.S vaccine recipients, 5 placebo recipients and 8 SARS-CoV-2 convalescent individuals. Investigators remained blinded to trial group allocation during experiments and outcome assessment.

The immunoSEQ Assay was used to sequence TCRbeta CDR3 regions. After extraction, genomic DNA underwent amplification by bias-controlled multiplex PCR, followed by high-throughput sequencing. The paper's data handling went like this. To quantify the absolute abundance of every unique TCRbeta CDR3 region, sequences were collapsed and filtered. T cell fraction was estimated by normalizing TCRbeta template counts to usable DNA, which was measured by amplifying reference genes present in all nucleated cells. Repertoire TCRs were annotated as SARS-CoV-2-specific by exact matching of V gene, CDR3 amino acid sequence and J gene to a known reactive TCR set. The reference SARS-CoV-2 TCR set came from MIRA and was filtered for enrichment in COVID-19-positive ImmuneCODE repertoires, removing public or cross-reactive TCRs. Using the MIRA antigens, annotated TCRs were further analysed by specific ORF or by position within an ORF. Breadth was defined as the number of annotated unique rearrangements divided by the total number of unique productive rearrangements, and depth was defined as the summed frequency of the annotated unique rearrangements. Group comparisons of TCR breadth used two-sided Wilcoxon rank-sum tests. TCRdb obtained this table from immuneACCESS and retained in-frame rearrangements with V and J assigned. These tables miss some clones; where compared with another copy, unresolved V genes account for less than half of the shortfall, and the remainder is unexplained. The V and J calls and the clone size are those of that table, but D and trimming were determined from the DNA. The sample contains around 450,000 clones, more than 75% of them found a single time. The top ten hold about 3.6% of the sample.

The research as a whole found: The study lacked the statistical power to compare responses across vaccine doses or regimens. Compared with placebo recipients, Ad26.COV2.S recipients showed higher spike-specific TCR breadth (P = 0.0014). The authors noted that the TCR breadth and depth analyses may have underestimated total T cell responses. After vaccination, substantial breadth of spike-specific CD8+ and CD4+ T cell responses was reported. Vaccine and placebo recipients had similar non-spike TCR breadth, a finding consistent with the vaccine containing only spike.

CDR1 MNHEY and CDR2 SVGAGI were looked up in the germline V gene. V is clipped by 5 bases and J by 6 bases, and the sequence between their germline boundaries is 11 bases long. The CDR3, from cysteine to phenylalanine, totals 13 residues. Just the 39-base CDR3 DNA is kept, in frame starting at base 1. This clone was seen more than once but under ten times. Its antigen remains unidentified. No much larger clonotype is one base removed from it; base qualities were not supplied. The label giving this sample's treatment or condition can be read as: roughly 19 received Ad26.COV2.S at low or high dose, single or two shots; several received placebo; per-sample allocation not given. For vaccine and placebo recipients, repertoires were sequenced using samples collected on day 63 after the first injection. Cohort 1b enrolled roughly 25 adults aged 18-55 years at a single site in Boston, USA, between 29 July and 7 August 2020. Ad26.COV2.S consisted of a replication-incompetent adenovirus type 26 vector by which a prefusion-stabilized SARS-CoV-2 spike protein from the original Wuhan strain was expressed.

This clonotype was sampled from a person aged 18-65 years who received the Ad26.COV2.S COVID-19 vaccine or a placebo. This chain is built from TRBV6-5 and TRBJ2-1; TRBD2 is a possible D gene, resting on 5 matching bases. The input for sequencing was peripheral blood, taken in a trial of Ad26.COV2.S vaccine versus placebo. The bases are TGTGCCAGCAGTCATCCTGGGAGCAATGAGCAGTTCTTC. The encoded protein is CASSHPGSNEQFF.